This TCR beta chain was sequenced in a study of T cells in Graves' hyperthyroidism and ophthalmopathy (dated 2019 in TCRdb). Describing the broader study: Peripheral blood was sampled at the time of initial diagnosis, prior to any treatment. TCR Vbeta CDR3 sequencing of 140 or so peripheral blood samples (43 ophthalmopathy, about 75 hyperthyroidism and approximately 17 progressor patients) is reported in the paper. Prospective prediction of ophthalmopathy was tested in an independent validation cohort consisting of fewer than 20 hyperthyroidism patients and 15 or so patients who later progressed to ophthalmopathy. The 100 discovery patients were randomly split 7:3 into training and test sets. To identify TCR V-J signatures that set the groups apart, the researchers used a discovery cohort of 90 to 100 patients, made up of fewer than 50 with Graves' ophthalmopathy and about 60 with stable Graves' hyperthyroidism. Thyroid tissue and blood T-cell repertoires from about six Graves' hyperthyroidism patients were also compared in the study. Following sampling, methimazole starting at 30 mg daily was given to hyperthyroidism patients, and high-dose intravenous methylprednisolone was given to ophthalmopathy patients.

A patient counted as having stable Graves' hyperthyroidism if no progression to ophthalmopathy occurred over 18 months of follow-up. The hyperthyroidism patients were between 18 and 65 years old and newly diagnosed, with a disease duration of less than 2 months. Patients with uncontrolled infections, other autoimmune diseases, pregnancy or lactation were excluded. Diagnoses were based on clinical symptoms, serum thyroxine and TRAb, thyroid ultrasound and orbital computed tomography. PBMCs were separated from approximately 10 ml of fresh peripheral blood using Ficoll-Paque density gradient centrifugation. Trizol reagent was used to extract total RNA, and RNA quality was then checked on an Agilent 2100 Bioanalyzer. What the work shows at the level of the full study, not this receptor alone: In cross-validation, a model built on a 13 V-J signature told ophthalmopathy apart from stable hyperthyroidism with 85% to 90% sensitivity and around 81% specificity, and in testing the same model reached 80%/75%. Most expanded thyroid clonotypes (frequency above 0.001) were also detected in blood, a finding suggesting that blood repertoires may reflect thyroid immune responses. No statistical method was used to fix the sample size in advance, and group allocation was not hidden from the investigators. During validation, the model predicted progression to ophthalmopathy a median of about 5.9 months ahead of onset, with 60% to 71% sensitivity and around 73% specificity.

Turning to this clonotype: Its antigen is still unknown. Qualities for individual bases were not recorded, and no much larger clone is one base off.

The TCR beta CDR3 regions were amplified from RNA transcripts. A first-round RT-PCR of the TCR CDR3 used the HTBI primer set with the Qiagen OneStep RT-PCR kit. A second multiplex PCR round built the libraries, followed by size selection and purification. Libraries were sequenced paired-end with 100 bp reads on an Illumina HiSeq2000. As for the authors' bioinformatics: SOAPnuke was used to process the raw data, with reads discarded if the reads contained adapters or uncalled bases, had a mean Phred below 15, or lacked an exact constant-primer or identifier match. COPE v1.2.5 was used to merge the high-quality paired reads, and each unique nucleotide sequence was defined as a clonotype. Clonotypes were aligned to IMGT TRBV, TRBD and TRBJ reference segments using MiTCR v1.1. Analysis was restricted to V-J combinations with a frequency above 0.0001, which covered 98% to 99.2% of repertoires. The TCS score was defined as the ratio of F50 (clonal expansion) to E x V (chaos), calculated using BLOSUM62-based TCRdist between CDR3 peptides within each V-J. Welch's t-statistics and random forest reduced some 510 V-J features to 13, which were used in a naive Bayes classifier (R e1071). TCRdb reworked the public reads: Q25 trimming with fastp, MiXCR clone assembly, productive beta chains retained. All rows with the same CDR3 protein become a single entry with the most common DNA and genes. The V and J calls shown here were made by TCRdb, not taken from the authors' results. The sample yields around 500,000 distinct CDR3 sequences; approximately 14% were counted once. The ten largest make up about 15% of the sample.

The CDR3 runs 13 residues from the cysteine to the phenylalanine. Only CDR3 DNA remains: 39 bases, in frame from the first base. V loses 2 bases of germline sequence and J loses 7 bases, and the interval between the two ends is 8 bases. The rearranged chain carries TRBV12-3 or TRBV12-4 and TRBJ2-2; there is no confident call for the D gene. Sequencing used blood. This sequence was found in a woman aged 40 to 50 with Graves' hyperthyroidism. The CDR3 corresponds to CASSLTGDGELFF. The DNA sequence reads TGTGCCAGCAGTTTAACGGGCGACGGGGAGCTGTTTTTT.